The rows below give T cell receptor beta chains drawn from one sample of a study of cytomegalovirus exposure and HLA in healthy donors. TCRdb's copy holds only in-frame clones and misses some; the assay was immunoSEQ multiplex PCR. The data show some 130,000 clones, 77% seen once. Sequenced sample: PBMCs. Source of these receptors: a male donor in good health and CMV-seronegative. CDR3s include the opening cysteine and the closing phenylalanine or tryptophan. Fields, in order: V gene, J gene, CDR3 protein.

v_call: TRBV5-1
j_call: TRBJ2-5
cdr3_aa: CASSLGTGGLETQYF

v_call: TRBV29-1
j_call: TRBJ2-7
cdr3_aa: CSVELFPRTLPYEQYF

v_call: TRBV19
j_call: TRBJ1-2
cdr3_aa: CASSRTGNYGYTF

v_call: TRBV11-2
j_call: TRBJ2-1
cdr3_aa: CASSLEGSSYNEQFF

v_call: TRBV18
j_call: TRBJ2-7
cdr3_aa: CASSARRDLGYEQYF

v_call: TRBV7-2
j_call: TRBJ2-3
cdr3_aa: CASSLIIAGDNTDTQYF

v_call: TRBV11-2
j_call: TRBJ1-4
cdr3_aa: CASRQQRTNEKLFF

v_call: TRBV28
j_call: TRBJ2-1
cdr3_aa: CASSWEGRRGEQFF

v_call: TRBV2
j_call: TRBJ1-1
cdr3_aa: CASSHTGGDTEAFF

v_call: TRBV18
j_call: TRBJ2-6
cdr3_aa: CASSQGLPGANVLTF

v_call: TRBV4-2
j_call: TRBJ2-5
cdr3_aa: CASSHSDSQETQYF

v_call: TRBV29-1
j_call: TRBJ2-3
cdr3_aa: CSVGSRGGTDTQYF

v_call: TRBV5-1
j_call: TRBJ1-6
cdr3_aa: CASSTKGQGASGNSPLHF

v_call: TRBV5-1
j_call: TRBJ2-1
cdr3_aa: CASSKTGGGEQFF

v_call: TRBV5-4
j_call: TRBJ1-5
cdr3_aa: CASSLQGKPQHF

v_call: TRBV18
j_call: TRBJ1-1
cdr3_aa: CASSPRAEAEAFF

v_call: TRBV10-3
j_call: TRBJ2-1
cdr3_aa: CAIQSLHNEQFF

v_call: TRBV7-8
j_call: TRBJ2-1
cdr3_aa: CASSSTGRESEQFF

v_call: TRBV5-1
j_call: TRBJ1-1
cdr3_aa: CASSLVRGMDTEAFF

v_call: TRBV28
j_call: TRBJ1-4
cdr3_aa: CASSFHGQGSFEKLFF

v_call: TRBV9
j_call: TRBJ2-7
cdr3_aa: CASSVGGGSQLVSEQYF

v_call: TRBV4-2
j_call: TRBJ2-3
cdr3_aa: CASSQDGVTDTQYF

v_call: TRBV5-1
j_call: TRBJ2-7
cdr3_aa: CASSLWGTDTYEQYF

v_call: TRBV7-6
j_call: TRBJ1-3
cdr3_aa: CASSLYTPRTGVGNTIYF

v_call: TRBV19
j_call: TRBJ1-2
cdr3_aa: CASSTLTGDGYTF

v_call: TRBV4-2
j_call: TRBJ2-3
cdr3_aa: CASSQSGQVFSTDTQYF

v_call: TRBV4-2
j_call: TRBJ2-3
cdr3_aa: CASSQDPTSGGGTDTQYF

v_call: TRBV11-2
j_call: TRBJ2-1
cdr3_aa: CASSLEAWEQFF

v_call: TRBV6-5
j_call: TRBJ1-2
cdr3_aa: CASSYGGAYGYTF

v_call: TRBV5-4
j_call: TRBJ2-1
cdr3_aa: CASSSGTASNEQFF

v_call: TRBV11-3
j_call: TRBJ2-3
cdr3_aa: CASSSRTSGGITDTQYF

v_call: TRBV11-3
j_call: TRBJ2-2
cdr3_aa: CASSLTRVGNTGELFF

v_call: TRBV9
j_call: TRBJ1-2
cdr3_aa: CASSLMAGQGAWGYTF

v_call: TRBV5-1
j_call: TRBJ1-1
cdr3_aa: CASSLGTGQNTEAFF

v_call: TRBV5-1
j_call: TRBJ2-1
cdr3_aa: CASSRGGTSGRNEQFF

v_call: TRBV19
j_call: TRBJ1-2
cdr3_aa: CASIRTGTNYGYTF

v_call: TRBV7-3
j_call: TRBJ2-7
cdr3_aa: CASSLRSGGTYEQYF

v_call: TRBV5-4
j_call: TRBJ1-1
cdr3_aa: CASSLGYAGLFKYTEAFF

v_call: TRBV9
j_call: TRBJ2-7
cdr3_aa: CASSETPGTSHYEQYF

v_call: TRBV7-9
j_call: TRBJ2-6
cdr3_aa: CASTATGVLSGANVLTF

v_call: TRBV7-3
j_call: TRBJ2-1
cdr3_aa: CASSSASGTGVHEQFF

v_call: TRBV27
j_call: TRBJ1-5
cdr3_aa: CASSPAAGQPQHF